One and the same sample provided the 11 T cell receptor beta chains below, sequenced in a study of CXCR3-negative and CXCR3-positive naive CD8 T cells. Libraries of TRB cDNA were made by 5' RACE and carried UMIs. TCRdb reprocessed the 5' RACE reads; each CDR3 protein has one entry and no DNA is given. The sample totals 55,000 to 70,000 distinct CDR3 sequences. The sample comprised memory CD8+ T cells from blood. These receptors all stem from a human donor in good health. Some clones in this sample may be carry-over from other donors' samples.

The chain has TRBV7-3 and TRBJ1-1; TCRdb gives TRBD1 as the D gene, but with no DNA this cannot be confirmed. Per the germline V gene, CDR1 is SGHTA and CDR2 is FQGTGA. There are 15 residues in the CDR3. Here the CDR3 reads CASSPTGARNTEAFF.

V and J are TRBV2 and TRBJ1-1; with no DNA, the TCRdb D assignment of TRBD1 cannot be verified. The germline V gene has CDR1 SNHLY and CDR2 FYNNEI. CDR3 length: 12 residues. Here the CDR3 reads CAMDRGNTEAFF. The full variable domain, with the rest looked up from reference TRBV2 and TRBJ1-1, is EPEVTQTPSHQVTQMGQEVILRCVPISNHLYFYWYRQILGQKVEFLVSFYNNEISEKSEIFDDQFSVERPDGSNFTLKIRSTKLEDSAMYFCAMDRGNTEAFFGQGTRLTVV.

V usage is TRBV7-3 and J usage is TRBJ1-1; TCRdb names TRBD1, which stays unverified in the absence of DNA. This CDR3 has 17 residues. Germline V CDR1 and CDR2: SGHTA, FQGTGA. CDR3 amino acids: CASSLTGGAPQNTEAFF.

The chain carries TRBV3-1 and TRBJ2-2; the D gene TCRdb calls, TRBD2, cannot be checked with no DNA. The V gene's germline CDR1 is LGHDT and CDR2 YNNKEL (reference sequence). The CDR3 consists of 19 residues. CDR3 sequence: CASSQDPAGGSGTTGELFF.

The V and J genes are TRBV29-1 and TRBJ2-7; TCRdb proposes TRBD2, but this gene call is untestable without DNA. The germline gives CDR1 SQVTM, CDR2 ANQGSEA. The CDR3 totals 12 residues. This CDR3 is CSVGGRSDEQYF.

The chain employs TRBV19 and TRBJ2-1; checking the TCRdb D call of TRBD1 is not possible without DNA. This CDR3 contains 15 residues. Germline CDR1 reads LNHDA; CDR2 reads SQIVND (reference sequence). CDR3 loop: CASSFTGVVDNEQFF.

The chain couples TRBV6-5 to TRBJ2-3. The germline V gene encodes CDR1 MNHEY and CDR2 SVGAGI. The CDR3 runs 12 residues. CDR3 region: CASSRGGDTQYF.

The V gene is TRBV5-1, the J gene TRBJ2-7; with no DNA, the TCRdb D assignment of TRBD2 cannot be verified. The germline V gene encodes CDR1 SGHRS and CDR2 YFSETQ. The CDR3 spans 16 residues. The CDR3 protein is CASSFASGEYVYEQYF.

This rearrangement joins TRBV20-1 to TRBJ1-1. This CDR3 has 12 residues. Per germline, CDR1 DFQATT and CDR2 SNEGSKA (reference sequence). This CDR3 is CSGAAGITEAFF.

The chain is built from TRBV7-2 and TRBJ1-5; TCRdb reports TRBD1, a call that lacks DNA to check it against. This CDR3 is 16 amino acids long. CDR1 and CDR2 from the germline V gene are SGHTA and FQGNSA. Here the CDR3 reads CASSFTGGASNQPQHF.

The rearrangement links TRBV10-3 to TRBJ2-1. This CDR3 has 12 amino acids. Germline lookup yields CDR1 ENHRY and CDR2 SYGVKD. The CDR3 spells CAISDGNNEQFF.